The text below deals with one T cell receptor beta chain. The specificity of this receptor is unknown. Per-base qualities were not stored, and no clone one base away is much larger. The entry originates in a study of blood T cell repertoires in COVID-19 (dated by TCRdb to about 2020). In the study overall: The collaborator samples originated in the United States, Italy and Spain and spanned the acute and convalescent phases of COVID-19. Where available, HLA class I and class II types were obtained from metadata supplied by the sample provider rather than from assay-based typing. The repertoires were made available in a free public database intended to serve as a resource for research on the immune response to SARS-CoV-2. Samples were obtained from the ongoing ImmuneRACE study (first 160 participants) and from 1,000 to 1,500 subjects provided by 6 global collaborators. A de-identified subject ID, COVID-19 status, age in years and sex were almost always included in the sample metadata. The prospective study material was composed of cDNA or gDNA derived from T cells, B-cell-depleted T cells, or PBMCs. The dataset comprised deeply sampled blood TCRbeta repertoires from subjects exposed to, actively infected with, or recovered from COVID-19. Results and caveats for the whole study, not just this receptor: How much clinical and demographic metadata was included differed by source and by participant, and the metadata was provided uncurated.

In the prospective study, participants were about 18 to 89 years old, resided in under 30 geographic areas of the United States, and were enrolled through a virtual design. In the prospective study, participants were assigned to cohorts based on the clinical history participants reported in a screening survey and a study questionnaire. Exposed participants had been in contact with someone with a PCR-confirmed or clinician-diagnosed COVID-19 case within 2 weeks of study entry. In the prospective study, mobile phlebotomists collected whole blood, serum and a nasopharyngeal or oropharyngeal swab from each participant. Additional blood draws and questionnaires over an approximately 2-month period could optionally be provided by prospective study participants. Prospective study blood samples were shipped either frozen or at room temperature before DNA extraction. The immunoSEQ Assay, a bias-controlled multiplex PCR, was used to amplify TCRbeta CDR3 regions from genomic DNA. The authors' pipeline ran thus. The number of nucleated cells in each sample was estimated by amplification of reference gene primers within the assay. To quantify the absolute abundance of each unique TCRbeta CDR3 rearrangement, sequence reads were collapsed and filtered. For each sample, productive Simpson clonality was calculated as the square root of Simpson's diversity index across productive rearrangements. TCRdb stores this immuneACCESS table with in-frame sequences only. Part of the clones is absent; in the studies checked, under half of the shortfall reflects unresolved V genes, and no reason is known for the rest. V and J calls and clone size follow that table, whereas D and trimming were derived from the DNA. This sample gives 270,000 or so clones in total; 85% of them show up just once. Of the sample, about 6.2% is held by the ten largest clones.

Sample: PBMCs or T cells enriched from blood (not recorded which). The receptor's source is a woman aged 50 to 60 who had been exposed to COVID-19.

The sequence in DNA is TGTGCCACCAGCTACTTCGGGGGTGGTCGTGAGAACACTGAAGCTTTCTTT. The resulting protein is CATSYFGGGRENTEAFF. Recombination linked TRBV15 to TRBJ1-1; possibly the D gene is TRBD1, per 5 matching bases. Sequences LNHNV (CDR1) and YYDKDF (CDR2) are obtained from the germline V gene (reference sequence). The CDR3 goes from the cysteine to the phenylalanine over 17 residues. Only the CDR3 region is kept as DNA, spanning 51 bases read in frame from base 1. V drops 5 bases and J drops 1 base, leaving 20 bases in between.